This T cell receptor (beta chain) derives from a study of early T cells in non-severe SARS-CoV-2 infection. At the level of the study: Sequenced bulk RNA came from whole blood that was unsorted, and chains were unpaired.

Deletions cut 5 bases from V and 2 bases from J, with 12 bases between. The V gene's germline CDR1 is SEHNR and CDR2 FQNEAQ (reference sequence). The length of the CDR3 is 14 residues. Individual cDNA molecules were tagged with unique molecular identifiers. TCRdb re-derived calls from the 5' RACE reads in MiXCR, one entry per CDR3 protein. The sample has tens of thousands of distinct CDR3 sequences, over 12% seen once. This clonotype was counted between two and nine times. The gene calls are TRBV7-9 and TRBJ1-1; D unclear. The receptor comes from an adult who was a healthcare worker with PCR-confirmed SARS-CoV-2 infection or an uninfected control (not recorded which). Sequencing was carried out using whole blood. The chain's CDR3 is CASSQTDGNTEAFF. The CDR3 DNA sequence: TGTGCCAGCAGCCAAACGGACGGCAACACTGAAGCTTTCTTT.